These 23 T cell receptor beta chains came from one sample sequenced in a study of post-analysis software for immune sequencing data. These receptors lack a known antigen. Study conclusions and caveats: Five or six TRBV segments, TRBV5-6, TRBV5-1 and TRBV20-1 among them, were found more frequent in patients than controls.

Unique molecular identifiers featured in each of the TCR beta cDNA libraries. Using its own MiXCR run on the PCR reads, TCRdb lists one record per CDR3 protein. Among around 500,000 distinct CDR3 sequences listed, roughly 34% were seen once. The sample taken for sequencing was blood. Every receptor here comes from a girl aged 2 to 17 with multiple sclerosis.

This clonotype has just a few counts. The chain joins TRBV11-3 to TRBJ2-5; a weak D match, TRBD1 (5 bases). The CDR3 is 14 amino acids. The V gene's germline CDR1 is SGHNT and CDR2 YENEEA. Deletions cut 6 bases from V and 1 base from J, with 12 bases between. In DNA form, the CDR3 reads TGTGCCAGCAGTCCAGGGTTGGTCCAAGAGACCCAGTACTTC. It translates to CASSPGLVQETQYF.

There are a few counts of this clonotype. V gene TRBV7-2 combines with J gene TRBJ1-2; weak D call: TRBD1 (6 bases). The CDR3 runs 15 residues. V gave up 7 bases and J gave up 0 bases, with 15 bases separating them. The germline V gene encodes CDR1 SGHTA and CDR2 FQGNSA. This CDR3 reads CASTLDSATNYGYTF. CDR3 in DNA: TGTGCCAGCACGTTGGACAGTGCCACTAACTATGGCTACACCTTC.

In this sample, this clonotype turned up a few times. The CDR3 bases are TGCAGTTTACTAAACCCAGCGGGGGTCTACACCTACGAGCAGTACTTC. Residues: CSLLNPAGVYTYEQYF. The chain employs TRBV20-1 and TRBJ2-5; 8 bases fit TRBD2. The J call may be mistaken, given a closer DNA end match to TRBJ2-7. The germline gives CDR1 DFQATT, CDR2 SNEGSKA (reference sequence). This CDR3 has 16 amino acids.

The V gene is TRBV20-1, the J gene TRBJ2-2; TRBD1 agrees at 8 bases. V dropped 5 bases and J dropped 2; count of bases not matched to a gene: 4. CDR1 is DFQATT, CDR2 SNEGSKA, per germline (reference sequence). The CDR3 consists of 14 residues. The CDR3 region has the DNA TGCAGTGCTGAGACAGGGGAAAACACCGGGGAGCTGTTTTTT. This encodes CSAETGENTGELFF.

The chain carries TRBV11-2 and TRBJ2-5, with 9 bases lining up with TRBD2. The CDR3 is 16 residues long. With V trimmed by 7 bases and J by 1 base, 10 bases remained unmatched. The V gene's germline CDR1 is SGHAT and CDR2 FQNNGV. Written as DNA, the CDR3 is TGTGCCAGCACCAGGGGGGCTAGCGGGGCCCAAGAGACCCAGTACTTC. Its protein is CASTRGASGAQETQYF.

The J gene is TRBJ2-2, the V gene TRBV10-1; tentative D call: TRBD2 (6 bases). The CDR3 loop spans 13 amino acids. The germline CDR1 and CDR2 sequences are WNHNN and SYGVQD (reference sequence). V was cut by 6 bases and J by 6 bases, with 11 bases left in between. CDR3 in amino acids: CASSAGGSGELFF. The CDR3 DNA reads TGCGCCAGCAGCGCTGGGGGGTCCGGGGAGCTGTTTTTT.

This clonotype was detected a few times. This rearrangement joins TRBV20-1 to TRBJ2-7; D tentatively fits TRBD1 or TRBD2 (5 bases each). Germline V gene sequence: CDR1 DFQATT, CDR2 SNEGSKA (reference sequence). The CDR3 extends over 13 amino acids. V lost 7 bases and J lost 2, with 15 bases in between. CDR3 in amino acids: CSVTRGAPYEQYF. The CDR3 DNA reads as TGCAGTGTCACTAGGGGAGCCCCCTACGAGCAGTACTTC.

This clonotype was recorded a few times. V usage is TRBV12-3 or TRBV12-4 and J usage is TRBJ1-4, with 8 bases lining up with TRBD1. The V gene end was trimmed by 6 bases and the J gene end by 6 bases; junction bases not matched to a gene: 3. The CDR3 loop spans 13 amino acids. CDR3 in amino acids: CASSLTGDEKLFF. CDR3 coding DNA: TGTGCCAGCAGCTTGACAGGGGATGAAAAACTGTTTTTT.

This clonotype has only a few counts. V is TRBV14 and J is TRBJ2-3; tentative D call: TRBD2 (6 bases). The CDR3 is made up of 16 amino acids. The V end was cut by 4 bases, the J end by 2 bases, with 16 bases between. Looked up from germline, CDR1 is SGHDN and CDR2 is FVKESK. The CDR3 nucleotides read TGTGCCAGCAGCCGCACAGGAGGGGTCACCACAGATACGCAGTATTTT. Translating it yields CASSRTGGVTTDTQYF.

The genes are TRBV5-1 and TRBJ2-7, with 9 positions matching TRBD1. CDR3 length equals 14 residues. J lost 2 bases, V lost 7 bases, and 7 bases had no gene match. CDR1 and CDR2 (germline): SGHRS, YFSETQ. As DNA, the CDR3 is TGCGCCAGCGGCCCGGGACAGGGAGCCTACGAGCAGTACTTC. The encoded protein is CASGPGQGAYEQYF.

V gene TRBV29-1 combines with J gene TRBJ2-5; 11 nucleotides match TRBD2. CDR1 and CDR2 (germline): SQVTM, ANQGSEA. Germline trimming cut 8 bases from V and 5 bases from J; bases unmatched to any gene: 10. This CDR3 has 14 amino acids. CDR3 DNA sequence: TGCAGCTCTGCCCTAGCGGGGGGCCAGGAGACCCAGTACTTC. This encodes CSSALAGGQETQYF.

This clonotype was found a few times. The rearrangement links TRBV20-1 to TRBJ2-7; D ambiguous. Trimming shortened V by 0 bases and J by 3 bases, and 15 bases separated the two germline ends. Germline CDR1 DFQATT, CDR2 SNEGSKA (reference sequence). CDR3 length: 15 amino acids. As DNA, the CDR3 is TGCAGTGCTAGAGATTCCGGACCCGGTAGCTACGAGCAGTACTTC. This sequence encodes CSARDSGPGSYEQYF.

The rearrangement links TRBV5-1 to TRBJ2-5; D unclear. Germline CDR1 and CDR2: SGHRS and YFSETQ. V lost 4 bases and J 5 bases, leaving 12 bases between the germline ends. This CDR3 is 13 amino acids long. This CDR3 reads CASSGLQWETQYF. Written as DNA, the CDR3 is TGCGCCAGCAGCGGCCTTCAGTGGGAGACCCAGTACTTC.

This chain connects TRBV20-1 to TRBJ2-5; no reliable D call. Germline V gene data show CDR1 as DFQATT and CDR2 as SNEGSKA (reference sequence). This CDR3 has 13 amino acids. Trimming cost V 8 bases and J 5 bases, with 18 bases left between them. CDR3: CSPREITLETQYF. CDR3 sequence (DNA): TGCAGTCCCCGCGAAATTACGTTGGAGACCCAGTACTTC.

The chain employs TRBV6-6 and TRBJ1-2; unclear D gene. Germline CDR1 reads MNHNY; CDR2 reads SVGAGI (reference sequence). The V gene lost 6 bases and the J gene lost 5 bases, with 10 bases spanning the gap. The CDR3 is made up of 12 amino acids. The CDR3 coding sequence is TGTGCCAGCAGCCCCCGGGCTTATGGCTACACCTTC. This translates into CASSPRAYGYTF.

This clonotype was counted between two and nine times. The gene calls are TRBV7-3 and TRBJ2-7; tentative D call: TRBD1 (6 bases). The tail of the sequence fits TRBJ2-5 better, so the J call may be wrong. Germline CDR1 reads SGHTA; CDR2 reads FQGTGA. This CDR3 contains 15 residues. The CDR3 loop reads CASSLGIPGVETQYF. The DNA for the CDR3 is TGTGCCAGCAGCTTAGGGATACCAGGGGTAGAGACCCAGTACTTC.

The chain has TRBV20-1 and TRBJ1-2; D ambiguous. CDR1 is DFQATT and CDR2 is SNEGSKA in the germline V gene (reference sequence). The CDR3 spans 11 residues. Trimming pared 5 bases from V and 8 bases from J, leaving 12 bases between. The CDR3, as DNA: TGCAGTGCTGGAGTGGGAAAGGGCTACACCTTC. Its protein is CSAGVGKGYTF.

This clonotype was seen only a few times. This chain links TRBV5-8 with TRBJ2-5, with a tentative D call TRBD1 (5 bases). V shed 4 bases and J shed 4 bases, with 23 bases lying between them. The length of the CDR3 is 17 residues. Germline V gives CDR1 SGHTS, CDR2 YDEGEE. This CDR3 is CASSAALQGGLGETQYF. CDR3 nucleotide sequence: TGTGCCAGCAGCGCGGCCCTCCAGGGCGGATTGGGAGAGACCCAGTACTTC.

The chain joins TRBV29-1 to TRBJ1-4; tentative D call: TRBD1 (5 bases). Germline V gene sequence: CDR1 SQVTM, CDR2 ANQGSEA. V dropped 4 bases and J dropped 7 bases, with 16 bases sitting between them. CDR3 size: 14 residues. The CDR3 loop reads CSVGAAGLSEKLFF. CDR3 in DNA: TGCAGCGTTGGGGCGGCAGGGCTTTCTGAAAAACTGTTTTTT.

The table lists this clonotype with a count of one. The rearrangement joins TRBV20-1 to TRBJ2-6; D call uncertain. CDR1 is DFQATT and CDR2 is SNEGSKA in the germline V gene (reference sequence). Trimming removed 0 bases at V and 0 bases at J, with 12 bases between. CDR3 size: 17 residues. As DNA, the CDR3 is TGCAGTGCTAGAGAAGCCTCTCCCCCCTCTGGGGCCAACGTCCTGACTTTC. Translated: CSAREASPPSGANVLTF.

This clonotype was detected only a few times. This chain uses TRBV6-6 with TRBJ2-7; D is undetermined. Germline loops: CDR1 MNHNY, CDR2 SVGAGI (reference sequence). The CDR3 is 16 amino acids. V lost 0 bases, J lost 2 bases, and 14 bases lay in between. For the CDR3, the DNA is TGTGCCAGCAGTTACTCCAAGTCCGGGCTAACCTACGAGCAGTACTTC. Residues: CASSYSKSGLTYEQYF.

This clonotype appeared a few times. J is TRBJ1-1 and V is TRBV7-8, with D perhaps matching TRBD1 (6 bases). Germline CDR1 and CDR2: SGHVS and FQNEAQ. There are 15 residues in the CDR3. Deletions cut 1 base from V and 3 bases from J, with 12 bases between. CDR3 sequence (DNA): TGTGCCAGCAGCTTAGGAGGGGGATGGGACACTGAAGCTTTCTTT. Its translation: CASSLGGGWDTEAFF.

V gene TRBV11-2 combines with J gene TRBJ2-4; TRBD2 agrees at 7 bases. CDR1 SGHAT and CDR2 FQNNGV come from the germline V gene. The CDR3 consists of 15 residues. The J segment lost 0 bases and the V segment lost 2 bases, leaving 1 base of the junction unmatched. CDR3 in DNA: TGTGCCAGCAGCTTATGGGGGGGAGCCAAAAACATTCAGTACTTC. This translates into CASSLWGGAKNIQYF.